This T cell receptor beta chain derives from a study of technical replicates of blood from several donors (dated by TCRdb to the late 2010s). Turning to this clone: Its target antigen remains unknown. Base qualities are not provided; no much larger clone lies one nucleotide away.

The library relied on the immunoSEQ multiplex PCR assay. TCRdb provides this immuneACCESS table in a form limited to in-frame rearrangements. Some clones are lacking; in checked studies, under half of them reflect an unresolved V gene, and why the rest are absent is not known. The sample profile shows 65,000 to 80,000 clones; 80% to 95% of them were found once. The biggest ten clones account for approximately 0.4% of the sample. The germline V end is reduced by 5 bases and the J end by 1 base; junction bases left unmatched: 2. Including the terminal cysteine and phenylalanine, the CDR3 comprises 15 residues. Just CDR3 DNA is preserved here, 45 bases in frame from base 1. The germline V gene provides CDR1 ENHRY and CDR2 SYGVKD.

The sequenced material came from T cells isolated from PBMCs. This receptor chain uses TRBV10-3 and TRBJ2-3; 11 bases in the middle match TRBD2. This TCR was sampled from a human donor in good health. The CDR3 amino acid sequence is: CAISTSGSGTDTQYF. Read as DNA, the sequence is TGTGCCATCAGTACTAGCGGGAGTGGCACAGATACGCAGTATTTT.